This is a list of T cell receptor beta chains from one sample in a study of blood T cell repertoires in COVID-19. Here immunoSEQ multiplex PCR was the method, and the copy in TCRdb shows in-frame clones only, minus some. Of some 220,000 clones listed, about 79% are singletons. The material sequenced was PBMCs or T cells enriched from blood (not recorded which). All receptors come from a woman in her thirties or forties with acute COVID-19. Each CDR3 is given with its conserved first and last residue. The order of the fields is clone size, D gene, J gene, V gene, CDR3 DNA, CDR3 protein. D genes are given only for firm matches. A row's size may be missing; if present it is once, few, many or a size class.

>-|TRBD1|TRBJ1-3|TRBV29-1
TGCAGCGTTTCAGGGGGCTATGCCTCTGGAAACACCATATATTTT
CSVSGGYASGNTIYF
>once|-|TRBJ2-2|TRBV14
TGTGCCAGCAGCCAACTCCCGGGACTTAACCCGATCGGGGAGCTGTTTTTT
CASSQLPGLNPIGELFF
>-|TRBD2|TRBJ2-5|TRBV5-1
TGCGCCAGCAGCCCGATAGCGGGAGGGCCTATGGAGACCCAGTACTTC
CASSPIAGGPMETQYF
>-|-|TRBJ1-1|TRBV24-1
TGTGCCACCAGTGAGCACTCGAACACTGAAGCTTTCTTT
CATSEHSNTEAFF
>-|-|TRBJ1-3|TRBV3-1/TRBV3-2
TGTGCCAGCAGCCGCGGTCTCGGGGGGCCCTCTGGAAACACCATATATTTT
CASSRGLGGPSGNTIYF
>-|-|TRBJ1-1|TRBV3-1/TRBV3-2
TGTGCCAGCAGCCAAGACCGACAGTCTGAAGCTTTCTTT
CASSQDRQSEAFF
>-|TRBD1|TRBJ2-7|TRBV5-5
TGTGCCAGCAGCTTGGCTTTACCGGGACAGCCCTACGAGCAGTACTTC
CASSLALPGQPYEQYF
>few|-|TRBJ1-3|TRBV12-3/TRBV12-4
TGTGCCAGCAGGATCAGAGGAAACACCATATATTTT
CASRIRGNTIYF
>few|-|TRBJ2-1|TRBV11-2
TGTGCCAGCAGCTTTACGGCGGGGGCCTCCGGTGAGCAGTTCTTC
CASSFTAGASGEQFF
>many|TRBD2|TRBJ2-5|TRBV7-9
TGTGCCAGCATTGGGGGAGGGGAGACCCAGTACTTC
CASIGGGETQYF
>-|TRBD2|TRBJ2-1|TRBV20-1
TGCAGTGCTAGTCTGACTAGCGGCAGGGAAAGGCAGTTCTTC
CSASLTSGRERQFF
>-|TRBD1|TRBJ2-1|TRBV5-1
TGCGCCAGCAGCCGAAGACAGGGTGGGTACAATGAGCAGTTCTTC
CASSRRQGGYNEQFF
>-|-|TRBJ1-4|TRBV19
TGTGCCAGTAGTATAGGGAGTAATGAAAAACTGTTTTTT
CASSIGSNEKLFF
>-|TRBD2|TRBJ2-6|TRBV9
TGTGCCAGCAGCGTAGGTAGCGGGGGGGCCACTGGGGCCAACGTCCTGACTTTC
CASSVGSGGATGANVLTF
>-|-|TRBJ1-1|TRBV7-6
TGTGCCAGCAGCTTAGCGCGGGGGGCTTACATGAACACTGAAGCTTTCTTT
CASSLARGAYMNTEAFF
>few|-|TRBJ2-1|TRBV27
TGTGCCAGCAGTTTCCAGAGGGACTTCTACAATGAGCAGTTCTTC
CASSFQRDFYNEQFF
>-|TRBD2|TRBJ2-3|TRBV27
TGTGCCAGCAGGCCCGCGGGGGTTGTTGGCGCAGATACGCAGTATTTT
CASRPAGVVGADTQYF
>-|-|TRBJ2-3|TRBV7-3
TGTGCCAGCAGCTTAATAGTAACAGATACGCAGTATTTT
CASSLIVTDTQYF
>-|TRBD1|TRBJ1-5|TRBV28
TGTGCCAGCACCATTCGACAGGGAGGTCAGCCCCAGCATTTT
CASTIRQGGQPQHF
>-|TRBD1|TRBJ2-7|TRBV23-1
TGCGCCAGCAGTCAAGACGGACAGGGTTGGTCCCTGGTCTACGAGCAGTACTTC
CASSQDGQGWSLVYEQYF
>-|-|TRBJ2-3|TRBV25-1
TGTGCCAGCAGTGGCGGGTCTTGGAGGGGGCCGGATACGCAGTATTTT
CASSGGSWRGPDTQYF
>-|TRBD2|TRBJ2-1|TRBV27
TGTGCCAGCCTCGAACGACTAGCGGGAGTGGGTGAGCAGTTCTTC
CASLERLAGVGEQFF
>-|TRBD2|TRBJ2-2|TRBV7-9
TGTGCCAGCAGCCTAACTAGCGGGAGGGTCACCGGGGAGCTGTTTTTT
CASSLTSGRVTGELFF
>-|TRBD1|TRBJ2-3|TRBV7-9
TGTGCCAGCAGCTTAAGAGGACAGGGGACAGATACGCAGTATTTT
CASSLRGQGTDTQYF
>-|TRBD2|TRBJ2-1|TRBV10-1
TGCGCCAGCAGTGATAGTTCCAGCGGGATCTACAATGAGCAGTTCTTC
CASSDSSSGIYNEQFF
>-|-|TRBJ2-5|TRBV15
TGTGCCACCAGCCGAGAGTCACTACCCCAAGAGACCCAGTACTTC
CATSRESLPQETQYF
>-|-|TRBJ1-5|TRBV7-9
TGTGCCAGCAGCTTAGGGGGAGATCAGCCCCAGCATTTT
CASSLGGDQPQHF
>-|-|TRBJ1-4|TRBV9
TGTGCCAGCAGCGTAGTGAACAGGGTCCAAGAAAAACTGTTTTTT
CASSVVNRVQEKLFF
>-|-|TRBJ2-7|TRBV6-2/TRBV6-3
TGTGCCAGCAGTTACCCCCCAGACAGGCCCTACGAGCAGTACTTC
CASSYPPDRPYEQYF
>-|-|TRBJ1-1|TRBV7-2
TGTGCCAGCATACGTCAAACGCAGGGAGAAGCTTTCTTT
CASIRQTQGEAFF
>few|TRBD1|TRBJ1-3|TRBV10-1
TGCGCCAGCAGCCTCTTAGACAGGGGCTCTGGAAACACCATATATTTT
CASSLLDRGSGNTIYF
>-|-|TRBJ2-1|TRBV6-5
TGTGCCAGCGTGACTGCTAGCTCCTACAATGAGCAGTTCTTC
CASVTASSYNEQFF
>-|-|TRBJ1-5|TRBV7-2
TGTGCCAGCAGCTGGGGAGGGAATAGCAATCAGCCCCAGCATTTT
CASSWGGNSNQPQHF
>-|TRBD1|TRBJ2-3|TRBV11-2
TGTGCCAGCAGCTCGTACAGGGGCCCCCCCAGAGATACGCAGTATTTT
CASSSYRGPPRDTQYF
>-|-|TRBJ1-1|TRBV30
TGTGCCTGGAGCTACAGCCCTATGAACACTGAAGCTTTCTTT
CAWSYSPMNTEAFF
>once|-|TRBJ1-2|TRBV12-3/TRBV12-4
TGTGCCAGTAAGGCCTCCCTAGGCTATGGCTACACCTTC
CASKASLGYGYTF
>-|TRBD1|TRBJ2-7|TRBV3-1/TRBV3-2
TGTGCCAGCAGCCAATGGGACAGGGGGATCTACGAGCAGTACTTC
CASSQWDRGIYEQYF
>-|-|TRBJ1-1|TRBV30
TGTGCCGGAACAGGGTGGCCCACTGAAGCTTTCTTT
CAGTGWPTEAFF
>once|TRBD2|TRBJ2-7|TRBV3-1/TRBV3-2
TGTGCCAGCAGCCTGCCGGGACTATGGGAGGAGCAGTACTTC
CASSLPGLWEEQYF
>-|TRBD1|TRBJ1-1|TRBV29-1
TGCAGCGTCGGGACAGGTACTGAAGCTTTCTTT
CSVGTGTEAFF
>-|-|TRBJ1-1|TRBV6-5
TGTGCCAGCAGTTACCCCGAACAGAACACTGAAGCTTTCTTT
CASSYPEQNTEAFF
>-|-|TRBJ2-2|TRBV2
TGTGCCCTAAGGAGGAGTACACACCGTGGCGGGGAGCTGTTTTTT
CALRRSTHRGGELFF
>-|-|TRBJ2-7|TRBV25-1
TGTGCCAGCAGTTCAGTCCTGTACGAGCAGTACTTC
CASSSVLYEQYF
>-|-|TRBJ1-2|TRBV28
TGTGCCAGCAGACCCACACAGGGTGTCTATGGCTACACCTTC
CASRPTQGVYGYTF